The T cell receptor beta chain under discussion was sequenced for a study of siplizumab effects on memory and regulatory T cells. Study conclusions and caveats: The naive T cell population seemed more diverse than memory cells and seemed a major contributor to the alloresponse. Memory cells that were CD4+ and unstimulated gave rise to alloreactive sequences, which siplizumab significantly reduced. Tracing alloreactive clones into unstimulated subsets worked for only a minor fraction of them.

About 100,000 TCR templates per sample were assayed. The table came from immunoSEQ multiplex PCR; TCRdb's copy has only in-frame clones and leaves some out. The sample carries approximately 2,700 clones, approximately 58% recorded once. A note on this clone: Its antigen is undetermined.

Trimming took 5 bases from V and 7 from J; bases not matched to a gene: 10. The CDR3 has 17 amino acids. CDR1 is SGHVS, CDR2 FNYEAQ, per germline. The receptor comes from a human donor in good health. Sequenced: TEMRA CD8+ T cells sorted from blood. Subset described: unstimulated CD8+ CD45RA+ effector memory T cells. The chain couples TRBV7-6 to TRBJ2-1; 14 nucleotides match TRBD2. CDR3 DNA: TGTGCCAGCAGCCCCAGGACTAGCGGGGGGCTGGGGAATGAGCAGTTCTTC. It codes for CASSPRTSGGLGNEQFF.